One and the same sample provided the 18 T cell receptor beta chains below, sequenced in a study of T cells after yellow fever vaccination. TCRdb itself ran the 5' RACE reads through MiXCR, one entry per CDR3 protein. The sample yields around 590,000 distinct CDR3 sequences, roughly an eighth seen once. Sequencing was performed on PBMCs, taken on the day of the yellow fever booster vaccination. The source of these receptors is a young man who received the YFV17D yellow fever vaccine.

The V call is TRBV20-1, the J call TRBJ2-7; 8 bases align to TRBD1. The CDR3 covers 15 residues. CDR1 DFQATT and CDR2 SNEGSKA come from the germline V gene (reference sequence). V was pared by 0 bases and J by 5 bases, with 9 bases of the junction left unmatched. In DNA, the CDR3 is TGCAGTGCTAGAGATCCTGTGGACAGGGCCCACGAGCAGTACTTC. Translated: CSARDPVDRAHEQYF.

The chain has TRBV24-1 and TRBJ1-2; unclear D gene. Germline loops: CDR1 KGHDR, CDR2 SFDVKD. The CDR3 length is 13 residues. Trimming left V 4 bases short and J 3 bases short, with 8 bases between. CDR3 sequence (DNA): TGTGCCACCAGTGACGGTGAGGACTATGGCTACACCTTC. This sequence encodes CATSDGEDYGYTF.

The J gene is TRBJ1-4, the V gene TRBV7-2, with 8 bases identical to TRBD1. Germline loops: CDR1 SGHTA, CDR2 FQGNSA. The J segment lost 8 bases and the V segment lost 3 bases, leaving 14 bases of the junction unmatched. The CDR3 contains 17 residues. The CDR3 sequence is CASSFFPRQGAGEKLFF. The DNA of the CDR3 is TGTGCCAGCAGCTTCTTCCCCCGTCAGGGGGCGGGAGAAAAACTGTTTTTT.

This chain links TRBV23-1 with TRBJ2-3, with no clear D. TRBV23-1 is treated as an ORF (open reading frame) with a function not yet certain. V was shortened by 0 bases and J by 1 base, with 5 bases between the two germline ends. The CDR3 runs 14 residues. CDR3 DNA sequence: TGCGCCAGCAGTCAATCAACAGGCACAGATACGCAGTATTTT. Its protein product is CASSQSTGTDTQYF.

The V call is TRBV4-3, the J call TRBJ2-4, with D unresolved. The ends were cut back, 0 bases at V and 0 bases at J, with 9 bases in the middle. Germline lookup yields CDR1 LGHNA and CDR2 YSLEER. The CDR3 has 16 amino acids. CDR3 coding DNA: TGCGCCAGCAGCCAAGATTTAGTAATAGCCAAAAACATTCAGTACTTC. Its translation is CASSQDLVIAKNIQYF.

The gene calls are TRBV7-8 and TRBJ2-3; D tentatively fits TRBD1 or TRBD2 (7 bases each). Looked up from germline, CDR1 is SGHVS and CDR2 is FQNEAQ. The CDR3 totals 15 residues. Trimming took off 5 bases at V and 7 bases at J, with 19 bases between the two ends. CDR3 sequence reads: CASSAGGRALNTQYF. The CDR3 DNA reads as TGTGCCAGCAGCGCAGGGGGGAGGGCCTTAAATACGCAGTATTTT.

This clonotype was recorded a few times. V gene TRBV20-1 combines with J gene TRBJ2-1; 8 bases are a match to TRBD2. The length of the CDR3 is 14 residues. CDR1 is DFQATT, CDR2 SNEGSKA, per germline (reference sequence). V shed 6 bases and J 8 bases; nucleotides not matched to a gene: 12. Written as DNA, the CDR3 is TGCAGTGCCAGAAGACTCGGACTAGCCTATGAGCAGTTCTTC. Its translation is CSARRLGLAYEQFF.

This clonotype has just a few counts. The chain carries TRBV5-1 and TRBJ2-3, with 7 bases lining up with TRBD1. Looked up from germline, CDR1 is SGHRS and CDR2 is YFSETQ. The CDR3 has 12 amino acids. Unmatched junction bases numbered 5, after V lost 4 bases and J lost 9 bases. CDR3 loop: CASSTDRTTQYF. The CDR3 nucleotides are TGCGCCAGCAGCACGGACAGGACGACGCAGTATTTT.

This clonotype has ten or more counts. The CDR3 protein is CASRFTSGPISYEQYF. The CDR3 DNA is TGCGCCAGCAGGTTCACTAGCGGACCTATCTCCTACGAGCAGTACTTC. The chain uses TRBV5-1 and TRBJ2-7; TRBD2 aligns across 8 bases. Germline V gives CDR1 SGHRS, CDR2 YFSETQ. The CDR3 contains 16 residues. Trimming removed 5 bases from V and 0 bases from J; junction bases left unmatched: 10.

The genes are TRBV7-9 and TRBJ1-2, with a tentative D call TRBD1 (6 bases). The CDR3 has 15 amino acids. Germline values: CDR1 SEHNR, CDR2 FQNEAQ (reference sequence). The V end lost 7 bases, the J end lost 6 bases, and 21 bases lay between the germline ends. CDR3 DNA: TGTGCCAGCACAGAGGAATTACAGGGATCGAATGGCTACACCTTC. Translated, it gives CASTEELQGSNGYTF.

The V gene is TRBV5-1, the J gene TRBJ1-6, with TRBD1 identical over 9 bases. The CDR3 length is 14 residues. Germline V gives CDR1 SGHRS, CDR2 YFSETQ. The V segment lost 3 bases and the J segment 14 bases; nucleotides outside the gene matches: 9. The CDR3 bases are TGCGCCAGCAGCTCGCGACAGGGGGACTCGACCCTCCACTTT. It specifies CASSSRQGDSTLHF.

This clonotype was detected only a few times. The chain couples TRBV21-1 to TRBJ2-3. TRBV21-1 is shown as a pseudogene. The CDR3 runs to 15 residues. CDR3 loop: CASSTRSISTDTQYF. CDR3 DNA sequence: TGTGCCAGCAGCACCCGTTCTATTAGCACAGATACGCAGTATTTT.

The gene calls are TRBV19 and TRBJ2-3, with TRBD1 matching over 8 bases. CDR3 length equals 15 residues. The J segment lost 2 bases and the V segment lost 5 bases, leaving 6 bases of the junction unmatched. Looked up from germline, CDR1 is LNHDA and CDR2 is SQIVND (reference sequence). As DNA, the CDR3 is TGTGCCAGTAGTTCACAGGGGGGTTTCACAGATACGCAGTATTTT. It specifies CASSSQGGFTDTQYF.

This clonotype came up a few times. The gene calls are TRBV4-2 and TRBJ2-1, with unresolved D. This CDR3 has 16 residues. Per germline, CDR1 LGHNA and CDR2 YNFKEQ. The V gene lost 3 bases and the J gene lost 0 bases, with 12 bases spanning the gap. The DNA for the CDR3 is TGTGCCAGCAGCCAGGAAACAGTGGGCTCCTACAATGAGCAGTTCTTC. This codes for CASSQETVGSYNEQFF.

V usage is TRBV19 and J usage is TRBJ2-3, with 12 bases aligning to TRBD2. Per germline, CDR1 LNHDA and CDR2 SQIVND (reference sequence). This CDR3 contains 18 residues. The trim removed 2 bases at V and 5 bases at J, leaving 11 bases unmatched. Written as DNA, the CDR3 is TGTGCCAGTAGTATACGAGGAGGAAGACTAGCGGGAGTAGATACGCAGTATTTT. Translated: CASSIRGGRLAGVDTQYF.

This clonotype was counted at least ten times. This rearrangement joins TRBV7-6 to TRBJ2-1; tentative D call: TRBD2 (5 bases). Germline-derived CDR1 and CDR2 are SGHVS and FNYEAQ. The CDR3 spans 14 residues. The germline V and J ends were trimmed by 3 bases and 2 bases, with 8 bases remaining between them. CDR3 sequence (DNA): TGTGCCAGCAGCTTGCCCGGGACCTACAATGAGCAGTTCTTC. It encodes CASSLPGTYNEQFF.

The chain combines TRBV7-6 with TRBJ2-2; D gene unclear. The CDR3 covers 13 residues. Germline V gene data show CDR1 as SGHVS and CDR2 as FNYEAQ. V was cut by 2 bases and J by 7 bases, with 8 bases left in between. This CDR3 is CASSLYSDGELFF. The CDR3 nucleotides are TGTGCCAGCAGCTTATATAGTGACGGGGAGCTGTTTTTT.

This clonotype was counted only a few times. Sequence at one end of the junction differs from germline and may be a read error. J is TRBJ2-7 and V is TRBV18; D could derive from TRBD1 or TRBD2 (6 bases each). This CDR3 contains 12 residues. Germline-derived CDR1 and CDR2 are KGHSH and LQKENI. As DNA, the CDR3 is TGTGCCAGCTCACCACCGGGGGGCCTAGGGAACTTC. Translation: CASSPPGGLGNF.